This TCR beta chain emerged from a study of T-cell memory formation after mild COVID-19. Study-wide background: Across donors, TCR clusters were largely donor specific.

The CDR3 contains 15 residues. Trimming took 5 bases from V and 7 from J; bases not matched to a gene: 7. Germline assignment: CDR1 MNHEY and CDR2 SVGAGI. Concerning this clonotype: The antigen remains unidentified.

Study-wide results and caveats: CD4+ contracting clones were mainly CM and EM; CD8+ ones, EMRA. Detection of some responders pre-infection suggested pre-existing cross-reactive memory T cells participated. Later expanders leaned CD4+, whereas day 15 to 85 contracting clones were balanced CD4/CD8.

MiXCR, applied by TCRdb to the 5' RACE reads, yields one record per CDR3 protein. The sample carries about 360,000 distinct CDR3 sequences, approximately 15% recorded once. The sequence was obtained from a man between 18 and 35 years old who had mild COVID-19 (a few samples of this study predate the infection). Cell type and time point are not known. This chain links TRBV6-5 with TRBJ2-3; 12 bases fit TRBD1. Specimen: PBMCs or a T cell subset sorted from them (not recorded which). The CDR3 spells CASSPPGQGANTQYF. The CDR3 DNA follows: TGTGCCAGCAGTCCACCGGGACAGGGGGCGAATACGCAGTATTTT.